Each of the 27 T cell receptor beta chains below was sequenced from the same sample in a study of blood T cell repertoires in COVID-19. Some clones are missing from TCRdb's copy, which holds only in-frame ones; the method was immunoSEQ multiplex PCR. The top ten clones hold roughly 11% of a sample with about 170,000 clones, about 80% of them seen once. Sample: peripheral blood. The source is a man aged 65 to 79 with active or convalescent COVID-19.

This chain joins TRBV6-2 or TRBV6-3 and TRBJ1-2, with D perhaps TRBD1 (6 bases). The length of the CDR3 is 16 residues. Germline CDR1 is MNHEY and CDR2 is SVGEGT. The ends were cut back, 6 bases at V and 1 base at J, with 18 bases in the middle. CDR3 sequence reads: CASSSYVTGSNYGYTF. DNA for the CDR3: TGTGCCAGCAGCTCCTATGTCACAGGGAGTAACTATGGCTACACCTTC.

This clone was seen once. The chain combines TRBV2 with TRBJ1-5; D might be TRBD1 (5 bases). CDR3 size: 13 residues. V gave up 4 bases and J gave up 9 bases, with 13 bases separating them. Germline V lookup: CDR1 SNHLY, CDR2 FYNNEI. CDR3 sequence reads: CASSGDSNVPQHF. The CDR3 DNA is TGTGCCAGCAGTGGGGACTCCAACGTGCCCCAGCATTTT.

The chain joins TRBV5-8 to TRBJ2-5, with D possibly being TRBD1 (6 bases). The germline V and J ends were trimmed by 4 bases and 2 bases, with 15 bases remaining between them. There are 15 residues in the CDR3. CDR1 is SGHTS, CDR2 YDEGEE, per germline. The CDR3 spells CASSPNGQPQETQYF. CDR3 nucleotides: TGTGCCAGCAGCCCTAACGGACAGCCTCAAGAGACCCAGTACTTC.

The chain links TRBV25-1 to TRBJ2-7; 7 bases are a match to TRBD2. Germline V lookup: CDR1 MGHDK, CDR2 SYGVNS. V lost 6 bases to trimming and J lost 6 bases; unmatched junction nucleotides: 11. The CDR3 consists of 14 residues. CDR3 in DNA: TGTGCCAGCAGACCCCCGGGAGGAGCAGTCGAGCAGTACTTC. Its protein product is CASRPPGGAVEQYF.

The chain links TRBV6-2 or TRBV6-3 to TRBJ1-5, with D unresolved. The CDR3 is 16 residues long. Per the germline V gene, CDR1 is MNHEY and CDR2 is SVGEGT. V gave up 4 bases and J gave up 5 bases, with 18 bases separating them. CDR3 sequence (DNA): TGTGCCAGCAGTTCCTACCGGCGGGAGTGGGATCAGCCCCAGCATTTT. Amino acid sequence: CASSSYRREWDQPQHF.

This sequence joins TRBV19 and TRBJ1-5; D call uncertain. The CDR3 has 16 residues. Deletions cut 3 bases from V and 1 base from J, with 13 bases between. Looked up from germline, CDR1 is LNHDA and CDR2 is SQIVND (reference sequence). For the CDR3, the DNA is TGTGCCAGTAGTATGCAAATAACAGTGAGCAATCAGCCCCAGCATTTT. It translates to CASSMQITVSNQPQHF.

The genes are TRBV7-3 and TRBJ1-2, with 9 bases fitting TRBD1. In germline, CDR1 is SGHTA, CDR2 FQGTGA. The CDR3 is 17 residues long. Trimming removed 4 bases from V and 5 bases from J; junction bases left unmatched: 14. The CDR3 DNA follows: TGTGCCAGCAGCTCCACCCCCGGGACAGGGAACGCTTATGGCTACACCTTC. Encoded protein: CASSSTPGTGNAYGYTF.

DNA for the CDR3: TGTGCCAGTAGTATCAGCAGGGAACAGCCCCAGCATTTT. Amino acids: CASSISREQPQHF. The chain is built from TRBV19 and TRBJ1-5, with D possibly TRBD1 on 5 matching bases. CDR1 and CDR2 from the germline V gene are LNHDA and SQIVND (reference sequence). The V end was cut by 3 bases, the J end by 7 bases, with 10 bases between. The CDR3 length is 13 residues.

The chain recombines TRBV4-3 with TRBJ2-1, with a weak D call TRBD2 (5 bases). The V end lost 1 base, the J end lost 3 bases, and 13 bases lay between the germline ends. Per germline, CDR1 LGHNA and CDR2 YSLEER. CDR3 length equals 16 residues. CDR3 DNA sequence: TGCGCCAGCAGCCAAGGGGCAGGAGGCCTCTACAATGAGCAGTTCTTC. Translating it yields CASSQGAGGLYNEQFF.

This clone was counted between two and nine times. The V and J genes are TRBV7-9 and TRBJ1-5, with 9 bases that match TRBD1. This CDR3 has 19 amino acids. After removal of 3 bases from V and 3 bases from J, the junction contained 15 bases not matched to a gene. CDR1 SEHNR and CDR2 FQNEAQ come from the germline V gene (reference sequence). For the CDR3, the DNA is TGTGCCAGCAGCTTTTTGGGGACAGGGATTGTGGGGGTCAATCAGCCCCAGCATTTT. Translation: CASSFLGTGIVGVNQPQHF.

The chain employs TRBV24-1 and TRBJ2-1, with 8 bases matching TRBD2. J gave up 8 bases and V 7 bases, and 12 bases lay outside the gene matches. This CDR3 has 15 amino acids. Germline V gives CDR1 KGHDR, CDR2 SFDVKD. The CDR3 sequence: CATSTGGPIGYEQFF. The DNA of the CDR3 is TGTGCCACCAGCACGGGAGGGCCTATAGGTTATGAGCAGTTCTTC.

The chain is built from TRBV11-3 and TRBJ2-3, with TRBD2 identical over 8 bases. CDR1 is SGHNT and CDR2 is YENEEA in the germline V gene. The CDR3 length is 15 residues. V lost 8 bases, J lost 0 bases, and 7 bases stayed unmatched. CDR3 DNA: TGTGCCAGCTCCGCGGGGGGCCCTAGCACAGATACGCAGTATTTT. It specifies CASSAGGPSTDTQYF.

CDR3 coding DNA: TGTGCCAGCAGCCCCAGGCTAGCGGGAGACGATACGCAGTATTTT. Encoded protein: CASSPRLAGDDTQYF. V gene TRBV7-9 combines with J gene TRBJ2-3, with 10 positions matching TRBD2. Germline CDR1 SEHNR, CDR2 FQNEAQ (reference sequence). This CDR3 is 15 amino acids long. J was trimmed by 6 bases and V by 5 bases; bases with no gene match: 8. Variable domain in full (rest from reference TRBV7-9 and TRBJ2-3): DTGVSQNPRHKITKRGQNVTFRCDPISEHNRLYWYRQTLGQGPEFLTYFQNEAQLEKSRLLSDRFSAERPKGSFSTLEIQRTEQGDSAMYLCASSPRLAGDDTQYFGPGTRLTVL.

The chain carries TRBV7-3 and TRBJ2-5, with TRBD2 identical over 7 bases. V was clipped by 2 bases and J by 3 bases; unmatched bases: 3. The CDR3 has 14 amino acids. The germline CDR1 and CDR2 sequences are SGHTA and FQGTGA. This CDR3 is CASSLVGGEETQYF. For the CDR3, the DNA is TGTGCCAGCAGCTTAGTGGGAGGGGAAGAGACCCAGTACTTC.

CDR3 in DNA: TGCGCCAGCAGCCCTGCTTGGGCAGGCACTGAAGCTTTCTTT. It encodes CASSPAWAGTEAFF. The chain couples TRBV4-3 to TRBJ1-1; no firm D call. Trimming stripped 4 bases from V and 4 bases from J, with 13 bases between. The CDR3 is 14 amino acids. Germline CDR1 and CDR2: LGHNA and YSLEER.

This clone showed up just a few times. This chain connects TRBV19 to TRBJ1-2, with 10 bases identical to TRBD1. The CDR3 covers 15 residues. V lost 9 bases and J lost 5; bases outside the gene matches: 12. The germline CDR1 and CDR2 sequences are LNHDA and SQIVND (reference sequence). CDR3 nucleotides: TGTGCCAGCATTCCGGGACAGGGGTTCCGGTATGGCTACACCTTC. This translates into CASIPGQGFRYGYTF.

The rearrangement uses TRBV28 and TRBJ2-7; 7 nucleotides match TRBD2. CDR1 is MDHEN and CDR2 is SYDVKM in the germline V gene. There are 14 residues in the CDR3. CDR3 region: CGTYGGGPSYEQYF. The CDR3 DNA reads TGTGGGACATATGGGGGAGGGCCCTCCTACGAGCAGTACTTC. Full variable domain (outside the CDR3, taken from reference TRBV28 and TRBJ2-7): DVKVTQSSRYLVKRTGEKVFLECVQDMDHENMFWYRQDPGLGLRLIYFSYDVKMKEKGDIPEGYSVSREKKERFSLILESASTNQTSMYLCGTYGGGPSYEQYFGPGTRLTVT.

This sequence joins TRBV13 and TRBJ1-3; D gene uncertain. Germline values: CDR1 PRHDT, CDR2 FYEKMQ (reference sequence). The CDR3 consists of 14 residues. Trimming took off 2 bases at V and 2 bases at J, with 7 bases between the two ends. Here the CDR3 DNA reads TGTGCCAGCAGCTTATCCGGAGCTGGAAACACCATATATTTT. Its translation is CASSLSGAGNTIYF.

The chain employs TRBV7-9 and TRBJ1-2, with D uncertain. The germline V gene encodes CDR1 SEHNR and CDR2 FQNEAQ (reference sequence). Trimming took 2 bases from V and 5 from J, leaving 9 bases between them. CDR3 length equals 13 residues. CDR3 nucleotides: TGTGCCAGCAGCTTAACCTCAGTTTATGGCTACACCTTC. Amino acids: CASSLTSVYGYTF. Supplemented by reference TRBV7-9 and TRBJ1-2, the full variable domain reads DTGVSQNPRHKITKRGQNVTFRCDPISEHNRLYWYRQTLGQGPEFLTYFQNEAQLEKSRLLSDRFSAERPKGSFSTLEIQRTEQGDSAMYLCASSLTSVYGYTFGSGTRLTVV.

The CDR3 loop reads CASSHTLEEFYNEQFF. Written as DNA, the CDR3 is TGCGCCAGCAGCCACACCCTAGAGGAATTCTACAATGAGCAGTTCTTC. The chain combines TRBV4-3 with TRBJ2-1; D unclear. The CDR3 sequence is 16 residues long. The V gene lost 3 bases and the J gene lost 3 bases, with 15 bases spanning the gap. In germline, CDR1 is LGHNA, CDR2 YSLEER.

The chain recombines TRBV18 with TRBJ2-2; no reliable D call. Germline V lookup: CDR1 KGHSH, CDR2 LQKENI. The CDR3 is 16 amino acids. V lost 0 bases, J lost 0 bases, and 8 bases lay in between. CDR3 region: CASSPPERANTGELFF. The CDR3 DNA follows: TGTGCCAGCTCACCACCAGAACGAGCGAACACCGGGGAGCTGTTTTTT.

The chain combines TRBV7-6 with TRBJ2-3, with a tentative D call TRBD2 (5 bases). Germline CDR1 and CDR2: SGHVS and FNYEAQ. There are 16 residues in the CDR3. V gave up 3 bases and J gave up 0 bases, with 13 bases separating them. DNA for the CDR3: TGTGCCAGCAGCTTGTTTCCGGGAAGGAGCACAGATACGCAGTATTTT. This codes for CASSLFPGRSTDTQYF. The full variable domain, with the rest looked up from reference TRBV7-6 and TRBJ2-3, is GAGVSQSPRYKVTKRGQDVALRCDPISGHVSLYWYRQALGQGPEFLTYFNYEAQQDKSGLPNDRFSAERPEGSISTLTIQRTEQRDSAMYRCASSLFPGRSTDTQYFGPGTRLTVL.

The chain has TRBV7-2 and TRBJ1-4; tentative D call: TRBD1 (5 bases). This CDR3 comprises 15 residues. The V and J ends lost 3 bases and 0 bases respectively, with 8 bases between them. Per the germline V gene, CDR1 is SGHTA and CDR2 is FQGNSA. As DNA, the CDR3 is TGTGCCAGCAGCTTGGCGGGGGCAACTAATGAAAAACTGTTTTTT. Its translation: CASSLAGATNEKLFF.

This chain links TRBV5-1 with TRBJ2-1; weak D call: TRBD2 (6 bases). V was shortened by 4 bases and J by 10 bases, with 21 bases between the two germline ends. Germline CDR1 is SGHRS and CDR2 is YFSETQ. The CDR3 covers 15 residues. CDR3 nucleotide sequence: TGCGCCAGCAGCACCCTCCCCCTAGCGAGGGAAGAGCAGTTCTTC. Its protein is CASSTLPLAREEQFF.

The V and J genes are TRBV12-3 or TRBV12-4 and TRBJ1-6; D is unresolved. Trimming removed 4 bases from V and 8 bases from J, with 9 bases in between. The CDR3 runs to 13 residues. CDR3 coding DNA: TGTGCCAGCAGTTCGGTTATTGATTCACCCCTCCACTTT. As protein: CASSSVIDSPLHF.

The chain combines TRBV7-2 with TRBJ2-7; 10 bases map to TRBD1. The CDR3 length is 15 residues. The junction had 4 bases not matched to a gene; V was cut back by 3 bases and J by 2 bases. CDR1 and CDR2 from the germline V gene are SGHTA and FQGNSA. The CDR3, as DNA: TGTGCCAGCAGCTTCGGACAGGGGGGGACCTACGAGCAGTACTTC. Translation gives CASSFGQGGTYEQYF.

V usage is TRBV6-1 and J usage is TRBJ2-3, with D perhaps TRBD1 (6 bases). Looked up from germline, CDR1 is MNHNS and CDR2 is SASEGT. V was clipped by 4 bases and J by 0 bases, with 14 bases between them. There are 16 residues in the CDR3. The CDR3 nucleotides are TGTGCCAGCAGTGGCGGACAGATTTCTAGCACAGATACGCAGTATTTT. As protein: CASSGGQISSTDTQYF.